This TCR beta chain derives from a study of blood T cell repertoires in COVID-19. At the level of the study: PBMCs, B-cell-depleted T cells, or T cells were the source of the cDNA or gDNA that made up the material.

Original processing notes: It was from reference gene primer amplification that nucleated cell counts were estimated. The method was immunoSEQ multiplex PCR; TCRdb's version includes in-frame clones alone and lacks a portion of them. That table supplies the V and J calls and clone size; D and trimming were determined from the DNA. Of about 98,000 clones listed, about 72% were seen once; the top ten hold 9.5% to 10%. The CDR3 contains 14 residues. Germline assignment: CDR1 SGHDT and CDR2 YYEEEE. V was pared by 1 base and J by 3 bases, with 3 bases of the junction left unmatched. The chain uses TRBV5-6 and TRBJ1-2, with 7 bases identical to TRBD1. The sequence was collected from a man in his 60s with active or convalescent COVID-19. Sequenced material: peripheral blood. The CDR3 sequence is CASSLLGQDYGYTF. CDR3 coding DNA: TGTGCCAGCAGCTTGCTTGGACAGGACTATGGCTACACCTTC.